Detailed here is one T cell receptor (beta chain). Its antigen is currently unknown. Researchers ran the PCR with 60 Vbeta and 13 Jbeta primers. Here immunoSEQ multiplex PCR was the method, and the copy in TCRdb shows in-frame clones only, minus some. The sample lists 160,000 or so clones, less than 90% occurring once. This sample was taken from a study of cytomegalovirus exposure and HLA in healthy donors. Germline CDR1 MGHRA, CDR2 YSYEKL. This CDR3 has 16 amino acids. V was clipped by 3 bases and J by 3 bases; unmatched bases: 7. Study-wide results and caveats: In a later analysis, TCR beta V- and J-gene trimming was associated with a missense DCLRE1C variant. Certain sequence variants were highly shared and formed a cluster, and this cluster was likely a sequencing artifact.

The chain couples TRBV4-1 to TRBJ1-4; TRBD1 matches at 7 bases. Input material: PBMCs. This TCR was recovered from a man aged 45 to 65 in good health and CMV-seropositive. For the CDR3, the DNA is TGCGCCAGCAGCCAGCCAAACAGGGGCTCTAATGAAAAACTGTTTTTT. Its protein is CASSQPNRGSNEKLFF.